These 5 T cell receptor beta chains came from one sample sequenced in a study of blood T cell repertoires in COVID-19. The method was immunoSEQ multiplex PCR; TCRdb's version includes in-frame clones alone and lacks a portion of them. The sample yields around 380,000 clones, approximately 89% seen once. The sequencing sample was made of PBMCs or T cells enriched from blood (not recorded which). Receptors originate from a young man who had recovered from COVID-19.

The V call is TRBV7-9, the J call TRBJ1-2; 9 bases agree with TRBD1. The CDR3 loop spans 14 amino acids. The germline V gene has CDR1 SEHNR and CDR2 FQNEAQ (reference sequence). The trim removed 2 bases at V and 8 bases at J, leaving 6 bases unmatched. CDR3 DNA: TGTGCCAGCAGCTTAACACAGGGGGCAGAGGGCTACACCTTC. This encodes CASSLTQGAEGYTF.

V is TRBV16 and J is TRBJ1-5, with D uncertain. V dropped 4 bases and J dropped 1 base, with 8 bases sitting between them. CDR3 length: 14 amino acids. CDR1 is KGHSY, CDR2 FQNENV, per germline. The CDR3 reads CASSPHQSNQPQHF. The DNA of the CDR3 is TGTGCCAGCAGCCCACACCAGAGCAATCAGCCCCAGCATTTT.

For the CDR3, the DNA is TGTGCCAGCAGCGCGTTCTACGGAGGTAACGGCTACACCTTC. This translates into CASSAFYGGNGYTF. This chain joins TRBV6-2 or TRBV6-3 and TRBJ1-2; no clear D. Trimming took off 6 bases at V and 8 bases at J, with 19 bases between the two ends. Germline CDR1 MNHEY, CDR2 SVGEGT. The CDR3 spans 14 residues.

The chain is built from TRBV19 and TRBJ1-6; tentatively, D is TRBD1 (5 bases). The CDR3 length is 13 residues. V was trimmed by 5 bases and J by 5 bases, leaving 7 bases between them. Per germline, CDR1 LNHDA and CDR2 SQIVND (reference sequence). CDR3 residues: CASSRGNNSPLHF. CDR3 bases: TGTGCCAGTAGTCGGGGGAATAATTCACCCCTCCACTTT.

The V and J genes are TRBV10-3 and TRBJ1-1; TRBD1 matches at 8 bases. CDR1 and CDR2 from the germline V gene are ENHRY and SYGVKD. The CDR3 consists of 15 residues. V lost 3 bases to trimming and J lost 8 bases; unmatched junction nucleotides: 11. CDR3: CAISDRGRDGSEAFF. The CDR3 DNA reads as TGTGCCATCAGTGACAGGGGGCGCGATGGATCCGAAGCTTTCTTT.